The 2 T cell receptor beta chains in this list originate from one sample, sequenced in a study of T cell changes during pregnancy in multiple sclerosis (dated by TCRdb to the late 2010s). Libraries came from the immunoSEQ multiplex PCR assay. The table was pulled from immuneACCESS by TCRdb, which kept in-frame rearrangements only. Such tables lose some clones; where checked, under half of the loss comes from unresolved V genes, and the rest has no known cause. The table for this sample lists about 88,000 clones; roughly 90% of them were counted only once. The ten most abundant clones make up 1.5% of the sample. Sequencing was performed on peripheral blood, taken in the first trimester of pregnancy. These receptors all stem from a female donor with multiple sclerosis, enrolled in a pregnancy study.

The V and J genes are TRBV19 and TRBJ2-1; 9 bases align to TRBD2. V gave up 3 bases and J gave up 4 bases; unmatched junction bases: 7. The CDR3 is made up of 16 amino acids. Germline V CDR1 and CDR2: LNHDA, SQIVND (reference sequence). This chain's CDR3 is CASSIFSGRGYNEQFF. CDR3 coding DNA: TGTGCCAGTAGTATTTTTAGCGGGAGAGGGTACAATGAGCAGTTCTTC.

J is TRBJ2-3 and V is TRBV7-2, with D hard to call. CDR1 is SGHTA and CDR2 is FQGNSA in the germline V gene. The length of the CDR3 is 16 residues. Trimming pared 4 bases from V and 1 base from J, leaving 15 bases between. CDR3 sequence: CASSSSAVTRTDTQYF. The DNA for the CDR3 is TGTGCCAGCAGCTCCAGCGCAGTTACCCGCACAGATACGCAGTATTTT.